This T cell receptor beta chain was captured in a study of T cell changes during pregnancy in multiple sclerosis. TCRdb keeps only in-frame clones here, not all; method: immunoSEQ multiplex PCR. The repertoire holds about 12,000 clones, with roughly 94% as singletons. Trimming stripped 4 bases from V and 0 bases from J, with 16 bases between. This CDR3 is 17 amino acids long. Germline V lookup: CDR1 SGHRS, CDR2 YFSETQ. This TCR was sampled from a female donor with multiple sclerosis, enrolled in a pregnancy study. The sequences come from CD4+ T cells from peripheral blood mononuclear cells, collected before pregnancy. The chain carries TRBV5-1 and TRBJ1-4; a weak D match, TRBD1 (6 bases). CDR3 region: CASSRRVGGSTNEKLFF. DNA of the CDR3: TGCGCCAGCAGCCGCAGGGTAGGGGGTTCAACTAATGAAAAACTGTTTTTT.